This passage covers 23 T cell receptor beta chains from one sample sequenced in a study of neurological immune-mediated disorders. Each CDR3 protein is one row after TCRdb ran MiXCR on the 5' RACE reads. The table lists about 74,000 distinct CDR3 sequences, around 5.2% of them singletons. The sequenced material came from PBMCs. The receptors stem from a man aged 18 to 29 with multiple sclerosis.

In its sample, this clonotype was seen many times. The rearrangement uses TRBV7-2 and TRBJ1-3; 9 nucleotides line up with TRBD1. CDR3 length: 15 amino acids. J lost 4 bases, V lost 4 bases, and 5 bases had no gene match. Germline assignment: CDR1 SGHTA and CDR2 FQGNSA. The CDR3 loop is CASSSQGAGGNTIYF. The CDR3 nucleotides read TGTGCCAGCAGCTCACAGGGGGCGGGAGGAAACACCATATATTTT.

The gene calls are TRBV29-1 and TRBJ2-1, with 14 bases matching TRBD2. J gave up 6 bases and V 8 bases, and 15 bases lay outside the gene matches. The CDR3 covers 17 residues. Germline V lookup: CDR1 SQVTM, CDR2 ANQGSEA. The CDR3 is CSIAGTSGSLKSNEQFF. The CDR3 nucleotides are TGCAGCATTGCCGGGACTAGCGGGAGCCTAAAGTCCAATGAGCAGTTCTTC.

On this clonotype: With a much larger clone just one base away, this may be a read error. The chain uses TRBV29-1 and TRBJ2-7; tentative D call: TRBD2 (5 bases). Deletions cut 7 bases from V and 0 bases from J, with 10 bases between. Germline lookup yields CDR1 SQVTM and CDR2 ANQGSEA. The CDR3 consists of 12 residues. CDR3 in amino acids: CSGSESSYEQYF. The CDR3 nucleotides read TGCAGCGGTAGCGAATCCTCCTACGAGCAGTACTTC.

The V gene is TRBV20-1, the J gene TRBJ1-5, with no clear D. V was trimmed by 1 base and J by 3 bases, leaving 7 bases between them. The CDR3 has 13 residues. Germline V gene lookup returns CDR1 DFQATT and CDR2 SNEGSKA (reference sequence). Here the CDR3 reads CSARVKYNQPQHF. CDR3 coding DNA: TGCAGTGCTAGAGTGAAGTACAATCAGCCCCAGCATTTT.

This clonotype was counted at least ten times. The V call is TRBV12-3 or TRBV12-4, the J call TRBJ1-2, with 8 bases aligning to TRBD1. The CDR3 loop spans 13 amino acids. V was pared by 2 bases and J by 7 bases, with 3 bases of the junction left unmatched. CDR3 DNA: TGTGCCAGCAGTTTAAGACAGGGGACTGGCTACACCTTC. Its translation: CASSLRQGTGYTF.

This clonotype occurred many times. The CDR3, as DNA: TGTGCCAGGTCGCGCCGGGGACCGAACACTGAAGCTTTCTTT. As protein: CARSRRGPNTEAFF. The chain joins TRBV6-2 or TRBV6-3 to TRBJ1-1; D possibly corresponds to TRBD1 (5 bases). Germline V CDR1 and CDR2: MNHEY, SVGEGT. The CDR3 spans 14 residues. The V gene lost 9 bases and the J gene lost 1 base, with 15 bases spanning the gap.

This clonotype was counted many times. This chain connects TRBV6-6 to TRBJ2-7, with D uncertain. V was clipped by 7 bases and J by 0 bases, with 13 bases between them. This CDR3 spans 14 amino acids. Germline values: CDR1 MNHNY, CDR2 SVGAGI (reference sequence). CDR3 region: CASISQDRSYEQYF. In DNA form, the CDR3 reads TGTGCCAGCATCAGCCAGGACCGCTCCTACGAGCAGTACTTC.

In this sample, this clonotype turned up many times. The V gene is TRBV6-6, the J gene TRBJ2-7; TRBD1 agrees at 9 bases. The germline gives CDR1 MNHNY, CDR2 SVGAGI (reference sequence). V dropped 6 bases and J dropped 7; count of bases not matched to a gene: 10. CDR3 length: 14 residues. This chain's CDR3 is CASREDRGHWEQYF. The CDR3 DNA is TGTGCCAGCAGAGAGGACAGGGGCCATTGGGAGCAGTACTTC.

This clonotype was seen more than once but under ten times. A clone one base away is much larger, so this may be a read error. The chain couples TRBV20-1 to TRBJ2-3; a possible D gene is TRBD1 (6 bases). V gave up 3 bases and J gave up 7 bases, with 23 bases separating them. This CDR3 comprises 16 residues. CDR1 is DFQATT, CDR2 SNEGSKA, per germline (reference sequence). The CDR3 is CSASATGTTWEYTQYF. The CDR3 nucleotides read TGCAGTGCTAGTGCGACCGGGACAACTTGGGAATATACGCAGTATTTT.

This clonotype was detected ten times or more. CDR3 residues: CASSLTRGDTQYF. CDR3 in DNA: TGCGCCAGCAGCTTGACCAGGGGAGATACGCAGTATTTT. The gene calls are TRBV5-1 and TRBJ2-3; D is perhaps TRBD1 (6 bases). The germline CDR1 and CDR2 sequences are SGHRS and YFSETQ. The CDR3 sequence is 13 residues long. V lost 1 base and J lost 5, with 8 bases in between. The whole variable domain, filled in from reference TRBV5-1 and TRBJ2-3, reads KAGVTQTPRYLIKTRGQQVTLSCSPISGHRSVSWYQQTPGQGLQFLFEYFSETQRNKGNFPGRFSGRQFSNSRSEMNVSTLELGDSALYLCASSLTRGDTQYFGPGTRLTVL.

Many counts were recorded for this clonotype. The chain is built from TRBV20-1 and TRBJ2-7; 10 nucleotides align to TRBD2. Germline values: CDR1 DFQATT, CDR2 SNEGSKA (reference sequence). This CDR3 has 15 amino acids. J gave up 2 bases and V 1 base, and 5 bases lay outside the gene matches. CDR3 in amino acids: CSARARTSGAYEQYF. CDR3 nucleotides: TGCAGTGCTAGAGCTCGCACTAGCGGGGCCTACGAGCAGTACTTC.

This clonotype was counted many times. The V call is TRBV7-2, the J call TRBJ2-3; the D is unclear. V gave up 5 bases and J gave up 6 bases, with 12 bases separating them. Germline V gene data show CDR1 as SGHTA and CDR2 as FQGNSA. CDR3 length: 13 amino acids. CDR3 protein: CASSPTLWDTQYF. CDR3 coding DNA: TGTGCCAGCAGCCCGACCTTATGGGATACGCAGTATTTT.

The chain uses TRBV12-3 or TRBV12-4 and TRBJ1-1; D may be TRBD1 (6 bases). CDR3 length: 15 residues. Trimming took 6 bases from V and 1 from J, leaving 15 bases between them. CDR3: CASSPGGAGNTEAFF. The CDR3 coding sequence is TGTGCCAGCAGCCCGGGGGGGGCGGGGAACACTGAAGCTTTCTTT.

This clonotype was counted ten times or more. The rearrangement links TRBV2 to TRBJ2-1, with D unresolved. Germline lookup yields CDR1 SNHLY and CDR2 FYNNEI. The CDR3 loop spans 11 amino acids. V shed 8 bases and J shed 7 bases, with 9 bases lying between them. CDR3 loop: CASDVDNEQFF. In nucleotides, the CDR3 is TGTGCCAGCGACGTAGATAATGAGCAGTTCTTC.

At least ten counts were recorded for this clonotype. This chain links TRBV12-3 or TRBV12-4 with TRBJ1-6; D not certain. This CDR3 region has 13 residues. V dropped 1 base and J dropped 10 bases, with 8 bases sitting between them. CDR3 loop: CASSLGLGSPLHF. Written as DNA, the CDR3 is TGTGCCAGCAGTTTAGGGCTTGGGTCACCCCTCCACTTT.

The table lists this clonotype with many counts. This rearrangement joins TRBV15 to TRBJ2-3; a weak D match, TRBD2 (6 bases). The length of the CDR3 is 15 residues. Germline V gives CDR1 LNHNV, CDR2 YYDKDF (reference sequence). The V end lost 5 bases, the J end lost 0 bases, and 12 bases lay between the germline ends. CDR3 DNA: TGTGCCACCAGCCGCTTGGAGGGGAGCACAGATACGCAGTATTTT. Translating gives CATSRLEGSTDTQYF.

The genes are TRBV7-3 and TRBJ2-5; perhaps TRBD1 as D (5 bases). The CDR3 consists of 15 residues. Germline V CDR1 and CDR2: SGHTA, FQGTGA. V dropped 2 bases and J dropped 0 bases, with 10 bases sitting between them. The CDR3 is CASSLGPGYQETQYF. For the CDR3, the DNA is TGTGCCAGCAGCTTAGGTCCAGGGTACCAAGAGACCCAGTACTTC.

This clonotype occurred many times. The chain joins TRBV20-1 to TRBJ1-1; possible D gene TRBD1, 6 bases. The germline CDR1 and CDR2 sequences are DFQATT and SNEGSKA (reference sequence). The V and J ends lost 6 bases and 4 bases respectively, with 24 bases between them. The CDR3 runs 16 residues. The CDR3 nucleotides are TGCAGTGCCCCCCGGGGGGGGGGCGAAGGGACCACTGAAGCTTTCTTT. This sequence encodes CSAPRGGGEGTTEAFF.

There are many counts of this clonotype. This chain joins TRBV20-1 and TRBJ1-1; D is unresolved. Germline CDR1 reads DFQATT; CDR2 reads SNEGSKA (reference sequence). V gave up 3 bases and J gave up 0 bases, with 5 bases separating them. This CDR3 has 12 residues. CDR3 amino acids: CSARSMNTEAFF. For the CDR3, the DNA is TGCAGTGCTAGGAGCATGAACACTGAAGCTTTCTTT.

This clonotype came up many times. V is TRBV10-3 and J is TRBJ2-7, with D possibly TRBD1 on 5 matching bases. Germline V gene sequence: CDR1 ENHRY, CDR2 SYGVKD. The ends were cut back, 2 bases at V and 2 bases at J, with 22 bases in the middle. The CDR3 runs 18 residues. The CDR3 DNA sequence: TGTGCCATCAGTGAGGGGATCCCCCTCCCCCCGGACACCTACGAGCAGTACTTC. Amino acid sequence: CAISEGIPLPPDTYEQYF.

This clonotype was counted ten times or more. The chain is built from TRBV20-1 and TRBJ2-2; the D gene is possibly TRBD1 (5 bases). The CDR3 has 14 residues. The ends were cut back, 3 bases at V and 0 bases at J, with 8 bases in the middle. Looked up from germline, CDR1 is DFQATT and CDR2 is SNEGSKA (reference sequence). CDR3 region: CSARGQTNTGELFF. CDR3 nucleotide sequence: TGCAGTGCTAGGGGGCAGACGAACACCGGGGAGCTGTTTTTT.

This clonotype was counted many times. V usage is TRBV7-9 and J usage is TRBJ2-1, with 8 bases lining up with TRBD2. The trim removed 4 bases at V and 4 bases at J, leaving 12 bases unmatched. CDR3 length: 17 residues. Germline V gene data show CDR1 as SEHNR and CDR2 as FQNEAQ (reference sequence). DNA of the CDR3: TGTGCCAGCAGCTCATTTAAGCGGGTAGCGGGATACAATGAGCAGTTCTTC. Translating gives CASSSFKRVAGYNEQFF.

The sample holds many counts of this clonotype. The chain has TRBV5-1 and TRBJ1-2; D is unclear. There are 14 residues in the CDR3. Trimming took 0 bases from V and 1 from J, leaving 7 bases between them. The germline V gene encodes CDR1 SGHRS and CDR2 YFSETQ. This CDR3 is CASSLVSGNYGYTF. The CDR3 DNA reads TGCGCCAGCAGCTTGGTGTCGGGTAACTATGGCTACACCTTC.